This T cell receptor beta chain was profiled in a study of blood T cell repertoires in COVID-19. About the research overall: Sites across the United States, Italy and Spain contributed samples from acute and convalescent COVID-19.

Original handling: Nucleated cell counts were estimated from reference gene primer amplification. Data came from immunoSEQ multiplex PCR; TCRdb stores just in-frame clones and leaves some out. That table furnishes V, J and clone size, whereas the DNA furnished D and trimming. This table has about 190,000 clones, roughly nine tenths appearing once. Trimming took off 3 bases at V and 9 bases at J, with 12 bases between the two ends. The V gene's germline CDR1 is MNHEY and CDR2 SVGAGI. The CDR3 covers 14 residues. Source material: peripheral blood. This TCR was recovered from a man aged 55-75 years with active or convalescent COVID-19. The chain couples TRBV6-5 to TRBJ1-6; D remains unclear. CDR3 DNA sequence: TGTGCCAGCAGTTATTCGAATCCGGGTTCACCCCTCCACTTT. The encoded protein is CASSYSNPGSPLHF.